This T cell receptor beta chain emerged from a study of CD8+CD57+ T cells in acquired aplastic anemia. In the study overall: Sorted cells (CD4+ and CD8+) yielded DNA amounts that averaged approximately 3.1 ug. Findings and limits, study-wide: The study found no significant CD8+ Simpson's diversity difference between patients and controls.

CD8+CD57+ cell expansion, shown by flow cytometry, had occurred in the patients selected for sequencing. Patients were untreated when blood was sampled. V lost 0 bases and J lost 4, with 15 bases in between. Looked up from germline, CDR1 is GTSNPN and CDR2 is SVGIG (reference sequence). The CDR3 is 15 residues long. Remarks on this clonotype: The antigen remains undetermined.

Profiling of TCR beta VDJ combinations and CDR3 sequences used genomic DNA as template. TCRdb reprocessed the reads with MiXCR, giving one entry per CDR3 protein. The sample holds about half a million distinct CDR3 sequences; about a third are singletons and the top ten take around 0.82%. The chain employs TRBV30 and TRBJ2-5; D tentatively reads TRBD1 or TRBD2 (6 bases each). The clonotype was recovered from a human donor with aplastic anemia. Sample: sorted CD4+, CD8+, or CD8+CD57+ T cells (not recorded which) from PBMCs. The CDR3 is CAWSVGGTVGETQYF. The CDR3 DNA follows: TGTGCCTGGAGTGTAGGGGGGACGGTGGGAGAGACCCAGTACTTC.